This T cell receptor beta chain comes out of a study of T cell clonotyping in hematopoietic cell transplantation. General study results and limits: CD4 and CD8 repertoire contributions could not be separated without sorting. Broader posttransplant TCR repertoire diversity was predicted by graft donor and pretransplant recipient Inverse Simpson Index values. Few recipient clonotypes overlapped donors; over 95% were de novo at given depth.

Comments on this clone: What it binds is unknown.

Repertoires were generated with immunoSEQ multiplex PCR, while TCRdb's copy carries only in-frame clones and drops some. The sample lists approximately 30,000 clones; around 95% were seen once. The germline V gene encodes CDR1 SGDLS and CDR2 YYNGEE. The CDR3 spans 14 residues. With 0 bases removed from V and 6 bases from J, the gap between germline ends came to 10 bases. This sequence joins TRBV9 and TRBJ1-5; no firm D call. Sequencing input: peripheral blood mononuclear cells. The clonotype was recovered from a man over 45 in good health. Some clones in this sample may be carry-over from other donors' samples. In DNA form, the CDR3 reads TGTGCCAGCAGCGTAGAGGGCCGAGGTCAGCCCCAGCATTTT. It yields the protein CASSVEGRGQPQHF.